This TCR beta chain was captured in a study of blood T cell repertoires in COVID-19. Whole-study context: The samples span acute and convalescent COVID-19 from the United States, Italy and Spain.

This clone appeared once. CDR1 is LNHNV and CDR2 is YYDKDF in the germline V gene (reference sequence). With 5 bases removed from V and 6 bases from J, the gap between germline ends came to 17 bases. The CDR3 runs to 14 residues. Original processing methods: Cell counts per sample came from amplifying reference gene primers. Repertoires were generated with immunoSEQ multiplex PCR, while TCRdb's copy carries only in-frame clones and drops some. That table gives V, J and clone size, and the DNA gave D and trimming. The sample includes approximately 130,000 clones, 85% to 90% of them seen just once. V is TRBV15 and J is TRBJ2-7, with D possibly being TRBD2 (6 bases). The clonotype originates from a man aged 60-69 years with acute or convalescent COVID-19. The sample was peripheral blood. The CDR3 nucleotides read TGTGCCACCAGCCCCGGGACTTGGGTCCGCGAGCAGTACTTC. Translated: CATSPGTWVREQYF.